This TCR beta chain was identified during a study of T cells expressing NK-cell markers. On the study more broadly: Sequencing covered eight donors, seven HCMV-seropositive and one seronegative. Study-wide results and limits: No clear determination of HCMV specificity was made for expanded NKG2C+ T cell clones. Dominant NKG2C+ clonotypes accounted for roughly 1.0-7.0% of CD8+ T cells in a handful of donors.

With UMIs, 5'RACE template switching was used to make TCR beta cDNA. TCRdb processed the 5' RACE reads again and assigns one entry to each CDR3 protein, with no DNA. In all, the sample yields 150,000 to 180,000 distinct CDR3 sequences. Germline V gives CDR1 SGHVS, CDR2 FNYEAQ. This CDR3 has 17 amino acids. For this clonotype: What it binds is not known.

The sample taken for sequencing was blood T cells: a sorted CD56 or NKG2C T cell subset, CD4+ or CD8+ T cells, or bulk PBMC T cells (not recorded which). The chain is built from TRBV7-6 and TRBJ2-2; with no DNA, the TCRdb D assignment of TRBD2 cannot be verified. The source of this sequence is a woman aged 45 to 65 in good health. The CDR3 reads CASSSIYRGAKAGELFF. The full variable domain, its missing parts supplied by reference TRBV7-6 and TRBJ2-2, is GAGVSQSPRYKVTKRGQDVALRCDPISGHVSLYWYRQALGQGPEFLTYFNYEAQQDKSGLPNDRFSAERPEGSISTLTIQRTEQRDSAMYRCASSSIYRGAKAGELFFGEGSRLTVL.